This T cell receptor beta chain is drawn from a study of type 1 regulatory T cells. Study-level information: An in vitro protocol generated T-allo10, a Tr1-enriched, alloantigen-specific CD4 T cell product.

Each CDR3 protein gets one entry after TCRdb re-called the reads with MiXCR. The table includes 60,000 to 70,000 distinct CDR3 sequences, roughly 49% detected once. By share of the sample, this clonotype is medium-sized. Antigen: not known. Findings of the study overall: Compared with non-Tr1 cells, Tr1 cells showed a narrower TCR repertoire.

CDR3 length: 14 residues. The V and J ends lost 3 bases and 1 base respectively, with 11 bases between them. The germline CDR1 and CDR2 sequences are DFQATT and SNEGSKA (reference sequence). The chain uses TRBV20-1 and TRBJ2-3, with D perhaps TRBD1 or TRBD2 (5 bases each). The sequenced sample consisted of cultured non-Tr1 T cells, either the whole culture or a sorted T cell fraction (not recorded which). The origin of this receptor is a human donor in good health. The CDR3 loop reads CSARVGAGTDTQYF. CDR3 DNA: TGCAGTGCTAGGGTCGGGGCGGGCACAGATACGCAGTATTTT.